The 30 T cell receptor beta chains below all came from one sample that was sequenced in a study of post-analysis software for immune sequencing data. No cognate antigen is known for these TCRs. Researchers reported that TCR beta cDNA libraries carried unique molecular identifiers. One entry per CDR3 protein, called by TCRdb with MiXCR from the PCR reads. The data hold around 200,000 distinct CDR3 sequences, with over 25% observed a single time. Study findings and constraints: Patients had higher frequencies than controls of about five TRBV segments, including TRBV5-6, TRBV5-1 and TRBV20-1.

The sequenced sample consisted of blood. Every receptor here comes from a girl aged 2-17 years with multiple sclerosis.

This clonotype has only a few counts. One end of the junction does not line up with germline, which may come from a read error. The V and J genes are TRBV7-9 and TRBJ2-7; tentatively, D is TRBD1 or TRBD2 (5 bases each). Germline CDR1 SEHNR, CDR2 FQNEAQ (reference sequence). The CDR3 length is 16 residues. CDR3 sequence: CASSLASGRKAYEQYF. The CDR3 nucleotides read TGTGCCAGCAGCCTAGCCTCGGGACGGAAAGCCTACGAGCAGTACTTC.

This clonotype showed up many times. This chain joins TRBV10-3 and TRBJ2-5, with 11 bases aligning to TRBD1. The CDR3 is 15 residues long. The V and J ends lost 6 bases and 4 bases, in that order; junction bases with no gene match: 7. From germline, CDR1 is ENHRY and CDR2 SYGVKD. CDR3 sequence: CAISDTGTGGETQYF. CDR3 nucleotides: TGTGCCATCAGCGACACCGGGACAGGGGGAGAGACCCAGTACTTC.

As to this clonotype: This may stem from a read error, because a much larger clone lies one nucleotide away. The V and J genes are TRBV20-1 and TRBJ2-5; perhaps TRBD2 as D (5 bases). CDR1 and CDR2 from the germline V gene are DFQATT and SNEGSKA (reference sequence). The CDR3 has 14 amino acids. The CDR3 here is CSARAGGRQEAQYF. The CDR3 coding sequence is TGCAGTGCAAGGGCCGGCGGGCGTCAAGAGGCCCAGTACTTC.

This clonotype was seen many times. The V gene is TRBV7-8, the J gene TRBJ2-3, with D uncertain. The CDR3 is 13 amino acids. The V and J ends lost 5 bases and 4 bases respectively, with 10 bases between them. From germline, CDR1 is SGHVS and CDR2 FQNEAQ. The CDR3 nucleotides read TGTGCCAGCAGCCCCGGCCGGGCAGATACGCAGTATTTT. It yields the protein CASSPGRADTQYF.

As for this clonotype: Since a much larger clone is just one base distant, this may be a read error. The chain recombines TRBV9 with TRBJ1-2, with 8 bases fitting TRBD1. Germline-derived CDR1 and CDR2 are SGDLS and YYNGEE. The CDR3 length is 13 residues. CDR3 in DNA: TGTGCCAGCAGCGCTCGGACAGGGCCTGGCTTCACCTTC. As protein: CASSARTGPGFTF.

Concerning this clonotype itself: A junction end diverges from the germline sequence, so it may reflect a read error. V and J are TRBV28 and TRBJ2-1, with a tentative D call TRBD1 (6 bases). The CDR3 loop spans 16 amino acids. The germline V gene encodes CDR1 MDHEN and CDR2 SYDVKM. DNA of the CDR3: TGTACCAGCAGTATCGGGACATGGGGGAGCGTCTATGAGCAGTTCTTC. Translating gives CTSSIGTWGSVYEQFF.

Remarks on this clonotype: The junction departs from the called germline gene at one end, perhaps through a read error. In DNA, the CDR3 is TGTGCCAGCAATCCGTCCGGAGAACCCCCCCACTTT. It is translated as CASNPSGEPPHF. V is TRBV28 and J is TRBJ1-6; D is unclear. CDR1 MDHEN and CDR2 SYDVKM come from the germline V gene. This CDR3 is built from 12 residues.

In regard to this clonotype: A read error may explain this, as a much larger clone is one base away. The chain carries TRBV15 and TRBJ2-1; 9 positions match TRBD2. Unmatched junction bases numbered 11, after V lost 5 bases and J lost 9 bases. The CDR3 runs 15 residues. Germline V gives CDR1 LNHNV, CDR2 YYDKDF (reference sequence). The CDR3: CATSGTSPEPGEQFF. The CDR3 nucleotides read TGTGCCACCAGCGGGACTAGCCCAGAGCCCGGTGAGCAGTTCTTC. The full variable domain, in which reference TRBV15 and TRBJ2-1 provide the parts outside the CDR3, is DAMVIQNPRYQVTQFGKPVTLSCSQTLNHNVMYWYQQKSSQAPKLLFHYYDKDFNNEADTPDNFQSRRPNTSFCFLDIRSPGLGDTAMYLCATSGTSPEPGEQFFGPGTRLTVL.

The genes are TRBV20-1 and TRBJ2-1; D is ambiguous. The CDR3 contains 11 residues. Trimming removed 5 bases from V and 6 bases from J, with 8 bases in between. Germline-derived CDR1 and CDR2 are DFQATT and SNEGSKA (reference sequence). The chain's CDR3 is CSAEWGNEQFF. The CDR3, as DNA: TGCAGTGCTGAGTGGGGCAATGAGCAGTTCTTC.

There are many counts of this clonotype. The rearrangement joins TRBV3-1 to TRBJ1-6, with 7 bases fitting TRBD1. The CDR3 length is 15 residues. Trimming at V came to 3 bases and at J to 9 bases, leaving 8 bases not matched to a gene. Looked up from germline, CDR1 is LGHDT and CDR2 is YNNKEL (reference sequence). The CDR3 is CASSHSDRDTSPLHF. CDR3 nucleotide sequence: TGTGCCAGCAGCCATTCCGACAGGGATACTTCACCCCTCCACTTT.

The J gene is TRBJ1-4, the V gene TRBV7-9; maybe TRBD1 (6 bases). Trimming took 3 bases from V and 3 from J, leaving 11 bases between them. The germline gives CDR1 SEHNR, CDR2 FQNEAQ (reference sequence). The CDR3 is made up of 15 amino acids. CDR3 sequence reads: CASSFGTRPNEKLFF. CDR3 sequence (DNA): TGTGCCAGCAGCTTTGGGACACGCCCTAATGAAAAACTGTTTTTT.

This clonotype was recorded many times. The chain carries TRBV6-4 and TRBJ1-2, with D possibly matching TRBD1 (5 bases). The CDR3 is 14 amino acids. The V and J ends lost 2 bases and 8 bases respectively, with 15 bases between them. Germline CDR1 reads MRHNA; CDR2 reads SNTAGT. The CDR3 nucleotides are TGTGCCAGCAGTGACCGGACACCCGGTGGGGGCTACACCTTC. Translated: CASSDRTPGGGYTF.

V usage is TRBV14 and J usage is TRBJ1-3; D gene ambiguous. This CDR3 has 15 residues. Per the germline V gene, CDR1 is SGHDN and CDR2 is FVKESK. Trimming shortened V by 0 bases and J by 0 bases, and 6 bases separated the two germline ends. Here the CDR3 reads CASSQDPNSGNTIYF. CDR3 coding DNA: TGTGCCAGCAGCCAAGATCCGAACTCTGGAAACACCATATATTTT.

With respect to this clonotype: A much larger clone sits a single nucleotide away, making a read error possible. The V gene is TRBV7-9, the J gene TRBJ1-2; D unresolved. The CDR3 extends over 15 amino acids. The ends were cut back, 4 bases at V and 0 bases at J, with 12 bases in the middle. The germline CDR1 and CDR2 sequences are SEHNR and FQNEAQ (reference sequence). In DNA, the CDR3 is TGTGCCAGCAGCTACCACGTGGTCTCTAACTATGGCTACACCTTC. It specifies CASSYHVVSNYGYTF.

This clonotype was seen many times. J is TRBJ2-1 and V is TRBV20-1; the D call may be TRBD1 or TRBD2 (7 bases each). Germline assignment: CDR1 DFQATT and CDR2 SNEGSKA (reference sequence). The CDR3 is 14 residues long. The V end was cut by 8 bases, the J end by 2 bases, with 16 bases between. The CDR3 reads CSSGGAGAYNEQFF. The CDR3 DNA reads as TGCAGTTCAGGGGGGGCGGGCGCCTACAATGAGCAGTTCTTC.

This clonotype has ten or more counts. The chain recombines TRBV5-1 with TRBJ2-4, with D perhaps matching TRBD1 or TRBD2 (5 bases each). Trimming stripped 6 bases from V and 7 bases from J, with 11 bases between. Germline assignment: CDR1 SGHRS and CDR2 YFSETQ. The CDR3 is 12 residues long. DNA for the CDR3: TGCGCCAGCATCGGCAGGGAGAACATTCAGTACTTC. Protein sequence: CASIGRENIQYF.

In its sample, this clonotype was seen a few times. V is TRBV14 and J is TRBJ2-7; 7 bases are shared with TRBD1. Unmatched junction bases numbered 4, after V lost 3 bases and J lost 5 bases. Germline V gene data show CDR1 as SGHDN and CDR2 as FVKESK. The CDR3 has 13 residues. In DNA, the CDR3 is TGTGCCAGCAGCCAGATGACAGGGCACGAGCAGTACTTC. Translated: CASSQMTGHEQYF.

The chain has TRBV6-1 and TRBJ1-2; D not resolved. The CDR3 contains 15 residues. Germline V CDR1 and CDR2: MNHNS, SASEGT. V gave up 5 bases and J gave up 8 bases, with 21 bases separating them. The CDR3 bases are TGTGCCAGCAGTACTAAAAAAGGGCTTTCGGGAGGCTACACCTTC. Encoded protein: CASSTKKGLSGGYTF.

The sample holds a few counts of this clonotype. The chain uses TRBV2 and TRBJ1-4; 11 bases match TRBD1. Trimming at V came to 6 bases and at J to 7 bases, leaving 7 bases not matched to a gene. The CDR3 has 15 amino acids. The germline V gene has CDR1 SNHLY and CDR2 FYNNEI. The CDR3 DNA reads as TGTGCCAGCAGCGGACAGGGGGCGAGTACTGAAAAACTGTTTTTT. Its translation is CASSGQGASTEKLFF.

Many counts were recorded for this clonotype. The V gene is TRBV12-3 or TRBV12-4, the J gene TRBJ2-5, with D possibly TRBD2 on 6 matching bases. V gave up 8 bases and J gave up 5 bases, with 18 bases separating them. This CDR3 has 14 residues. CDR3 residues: CASSSGSWRETQYF. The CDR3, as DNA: TGTGCCAGCTCCTCCGGGAGCTGGCGGGAGACCCAGTACTTC.

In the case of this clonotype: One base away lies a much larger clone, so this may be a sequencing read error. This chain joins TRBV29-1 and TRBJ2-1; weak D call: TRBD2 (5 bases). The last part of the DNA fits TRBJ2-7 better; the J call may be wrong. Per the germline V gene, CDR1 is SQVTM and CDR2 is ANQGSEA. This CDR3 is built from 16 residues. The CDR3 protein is CSVEEWWRSSYNEQYF. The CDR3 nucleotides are TGCAGCGTGGAAGAGTGGTGGAGGAGCTCCTACAATGAGCAGTACTTC.

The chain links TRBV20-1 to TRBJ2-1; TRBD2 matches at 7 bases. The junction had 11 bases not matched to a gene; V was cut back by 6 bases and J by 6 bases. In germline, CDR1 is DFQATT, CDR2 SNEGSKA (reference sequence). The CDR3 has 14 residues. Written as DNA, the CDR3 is TGCAGTGCCGCCGCTCGGACTAGAAGCAATGAGCAGTTCTTC. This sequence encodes CSAAARTRSNEQFF.

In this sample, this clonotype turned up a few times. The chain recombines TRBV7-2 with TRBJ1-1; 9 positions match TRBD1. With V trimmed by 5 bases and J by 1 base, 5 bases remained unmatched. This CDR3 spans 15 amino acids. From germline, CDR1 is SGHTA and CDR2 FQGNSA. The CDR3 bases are TGTGCCAGCAGCCTAACAGGGGGCCAGAACACTGAAGCTTTCTTT. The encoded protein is CASSLTGGQNTEAFF. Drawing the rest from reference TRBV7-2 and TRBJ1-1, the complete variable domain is GAGVSQSPSNKVTEKGKDVELRCDPISGHTALYWYRQSLGQGLEFLIYFQGNSAPDKSGLPSDRFSAERTGGSVSTLTIQRTQQEDSAVYLCASSLTGGQNTEAFFGQGTRLTVV.

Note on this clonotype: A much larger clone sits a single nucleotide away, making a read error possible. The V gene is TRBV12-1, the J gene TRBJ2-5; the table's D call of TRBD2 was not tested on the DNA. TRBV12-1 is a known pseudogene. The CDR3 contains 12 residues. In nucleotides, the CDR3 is TGTGCCAGCAGCTTTGGGGAGTACGGGCAGTACTTC. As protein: CASSFGEYGQYF.

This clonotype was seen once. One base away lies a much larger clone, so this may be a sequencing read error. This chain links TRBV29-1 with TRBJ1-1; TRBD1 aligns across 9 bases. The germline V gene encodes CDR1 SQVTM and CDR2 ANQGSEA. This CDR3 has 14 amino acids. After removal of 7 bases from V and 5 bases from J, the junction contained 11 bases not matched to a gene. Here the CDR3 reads CSAQNRGRWTEAFF. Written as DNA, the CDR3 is TGCAGCGCTCAGAACAGGGGGCGGTGGACTGAAGCTTTCTTT.

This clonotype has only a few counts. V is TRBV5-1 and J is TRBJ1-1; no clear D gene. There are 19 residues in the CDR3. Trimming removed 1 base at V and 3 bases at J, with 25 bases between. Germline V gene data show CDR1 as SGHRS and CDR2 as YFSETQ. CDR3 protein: CASSLRSTHGFSLDTEAFF. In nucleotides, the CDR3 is TGCGCCAGCAGCTTGCGGTCGACACATGGATTTAGCCTAGACACTGAAGCTTTCTTT.

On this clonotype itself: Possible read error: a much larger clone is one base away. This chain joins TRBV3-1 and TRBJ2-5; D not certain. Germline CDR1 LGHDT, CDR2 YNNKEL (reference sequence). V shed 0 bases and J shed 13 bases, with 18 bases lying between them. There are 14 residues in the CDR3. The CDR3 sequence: CASSQDLQLYERYF. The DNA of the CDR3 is TGTGCCAGCAGCCAAGATTTACAGCTCTACGAGCGGTACTTC.

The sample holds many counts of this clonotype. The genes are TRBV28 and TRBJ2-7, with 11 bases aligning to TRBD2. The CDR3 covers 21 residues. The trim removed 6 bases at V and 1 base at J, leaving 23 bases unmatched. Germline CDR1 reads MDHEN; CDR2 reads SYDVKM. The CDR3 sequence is CASSNGGLAEVGFTPSYEQYF. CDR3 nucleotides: TGTGCCAGCAGCAATGGGGGACTAGCGGAAGTGGGGTTTACCCCTTCCTACGAGCAGTACTTC.

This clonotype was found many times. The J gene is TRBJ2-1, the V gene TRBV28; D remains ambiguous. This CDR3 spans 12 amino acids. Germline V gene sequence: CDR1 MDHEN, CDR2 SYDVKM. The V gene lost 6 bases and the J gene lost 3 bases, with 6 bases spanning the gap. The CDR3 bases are TGTGCCAGCAGCCTCCTCTACAATGAGCAGTTCTTC. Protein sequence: CASSLLYNEQFF.

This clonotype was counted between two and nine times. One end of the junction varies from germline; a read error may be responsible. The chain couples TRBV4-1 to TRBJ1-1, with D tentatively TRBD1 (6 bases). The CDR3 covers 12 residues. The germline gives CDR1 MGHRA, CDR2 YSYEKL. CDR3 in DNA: TGCGCCAGCAAAACCCGGGACACCGAAGCTTTCTTT. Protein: CASKTRDTEAFF.